The rows below give T cell receptor beta chains drawn from one sample of a study of cytomegalovirus exposure and HLA in healthy donors. Data came from immunoSEQ multiplex PCR; TCRdb stores just in-frame clones and leaves some out. Of over 150,000 clones detected, over 80% appear once; the ten largest clones hold 1.5% to 2%. The specimen sequenced was PBMCs. The receptors derive from a human donor in good health. CDR3s include the opening cysteine and the closing phenylalanine or tryptophan. A D gene is named only where the DNA matches it firmly. Not every row has a clone size; where given, it reads once, few, many or a size class.

CDR3 protein	CDR3 DNA	V gene	J gene	CDR3 length	clone size	D gene
CASSLVGGGPNTGELFF	TGTGCCAGCAGCTTGGTAGGCGGGGGCCCGAACACCGGGGAGCTGTTTTTT	TRBV5-6	TRBJ2-2	17	NA	NA
CASSHVDRANTEAFF	TGCGCCAGCAGCCATGTAGACAGGGCCAACACTGAAGCTTTCTTT	TRBV4-3	TRBJ1-1	15	few	TRBD1
CASSKGGAGTGELFF	TGCGCCAGCAGCAAAGGGGGCGCGGGCACCGGGGAGCTGTTTTTT	TRBV5-1	TRBJ2-2	15	NA	TRBD1
CASSQGTGADTIYF	TGTGCCAGCAGCCAAGGGACAGGGGCGGACACCATATATTTT	TRBV4-2	TRBJ1-3	14	NA	TRBD1
CASSQLTGEKLFF	TGCGCCAGCAGCCAATTAACAGGGGAAAAACTGTTTTTT	TRBV4-1	TRBJ1-4	13	NA	NA
CASSLEGQSNQPQHF	TGTGCCAGCAGCTTGGAGGGACAGAGCAATCAGCCCCAGCATTTT	TRBV5-5	TRBJ1-5	15	NA	TRBD1
CASSLDYRDRYNSPLHF	TGTGCCAGCAGCTTAGATTACCGGGACAGGTATAATTCACCCCTCCACTTT	TRBV7-9	TRBJ1-6	17	NA	TRBD1
CASSFAEGGTEAFF	TGTGCCAGCAGTTTTGCTGAGGGGGGGACTGAAGCTTTCTTT	TRBV6-5	TRBJ1-1	14	NA	NA
CASSYSIGHHNYEQYF	TGTGCCAGCAGTTACTCGATTGGACACCATAACTACGAGCAGTACTTC	TRBV6-5	TRBJ2-7	16	NA	NA
CASKKSTGSGNTIYF	TGTGCCAGCAAAAAATCGACAGGATCTGGAAACACCATATATTTT	TRBV27	TRBJ1-3	15	few	NA
CASSQGNWDRFNYGYTF	TGCGCCAGCAGCCAGGGGAACTGGGACAGGTTTAACTATGGCTACACCTTC	TRBV4-1	TRBJ1-2	17	few	TRBD1
CASVGTALNYGYTF	TGTGCCAGTGTTGGGACAGCTCTGAACTATGGCTACACCTTC	TRBV19	TRBJ1-2	14	few	TRBD1